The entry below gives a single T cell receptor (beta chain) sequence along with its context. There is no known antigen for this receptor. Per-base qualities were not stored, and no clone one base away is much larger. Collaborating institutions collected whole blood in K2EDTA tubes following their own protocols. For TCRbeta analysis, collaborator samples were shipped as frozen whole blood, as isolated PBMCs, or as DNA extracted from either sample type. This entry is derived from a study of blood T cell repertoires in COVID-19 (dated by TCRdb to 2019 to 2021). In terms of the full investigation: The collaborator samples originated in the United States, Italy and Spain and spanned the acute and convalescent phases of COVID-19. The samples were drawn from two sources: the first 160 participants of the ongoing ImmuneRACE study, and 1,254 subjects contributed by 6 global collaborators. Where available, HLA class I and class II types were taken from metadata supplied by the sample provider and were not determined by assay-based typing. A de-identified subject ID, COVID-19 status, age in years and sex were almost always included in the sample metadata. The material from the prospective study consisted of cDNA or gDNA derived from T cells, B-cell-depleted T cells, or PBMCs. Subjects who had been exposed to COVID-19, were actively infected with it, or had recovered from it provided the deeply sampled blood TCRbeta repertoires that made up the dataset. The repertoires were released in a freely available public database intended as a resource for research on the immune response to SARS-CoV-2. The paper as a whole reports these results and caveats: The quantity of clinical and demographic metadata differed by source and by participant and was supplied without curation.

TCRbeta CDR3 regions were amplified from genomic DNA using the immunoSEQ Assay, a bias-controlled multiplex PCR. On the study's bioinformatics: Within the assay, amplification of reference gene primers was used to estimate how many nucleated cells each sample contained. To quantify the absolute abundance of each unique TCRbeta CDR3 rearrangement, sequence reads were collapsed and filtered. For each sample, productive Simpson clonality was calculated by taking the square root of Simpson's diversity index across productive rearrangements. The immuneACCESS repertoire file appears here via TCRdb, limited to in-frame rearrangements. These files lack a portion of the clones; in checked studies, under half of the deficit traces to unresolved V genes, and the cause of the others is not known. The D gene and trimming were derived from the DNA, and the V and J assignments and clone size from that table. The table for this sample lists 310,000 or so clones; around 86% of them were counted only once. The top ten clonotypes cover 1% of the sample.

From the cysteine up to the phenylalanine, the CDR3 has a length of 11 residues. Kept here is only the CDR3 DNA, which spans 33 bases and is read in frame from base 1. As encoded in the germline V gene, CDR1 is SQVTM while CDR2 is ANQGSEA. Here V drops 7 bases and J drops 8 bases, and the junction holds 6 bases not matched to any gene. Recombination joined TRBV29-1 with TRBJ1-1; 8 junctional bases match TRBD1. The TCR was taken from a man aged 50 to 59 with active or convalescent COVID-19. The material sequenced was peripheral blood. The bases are TGCAGCGCCCACAGGGGGGACGAAGCTTTCTTT. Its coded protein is CSAHRGDEAFF.